Sequencing of this T cell receptor beta chain was carried out in a study of blood T cell repertoires in COVID-19. Study-wide context: Samples representing acute and convalescent COVID-19 were sourced from the United States, Italy and Spain. The analysed material was cDNA or gDNA that came from T cells, B-cell-depleted T cells, or PBMCs.

The CDR3 loop spans 14 amino acids. Between the trimmed V and J ends, which lost 3 bases and 4 bases, there was a span of 10 bases. The germline gives CDR1 SGHTS, CDR2 YDEGEE. Per the original data handling: Nucleated cell number was recorded as an estimate derived from reference gene primer amplification. TCRdb's copy holds only in-frame clones and misses some; the assay was immunoSEQ multiplex PCR. V and J calls and clone size are copied from that table; D and trimming were computed from the DNA. The sample contains roughly 350,000 clones, roughly 86% of which appear only once. While infection was still active, Seattle patients were enrolled and then followed longitudinally.

Sequenced: peripheral blood. This receptor was taken from a woman aged 25-40 years with COVID-19, enrolled during active disease. The chain is built from TRBV5-8 and TRBJ1-4, with D perhaps matching TRBD1 (5 bases). The CDR3 is CASSSGHLNEKLFF. The CDR3 bases are TGTGCCAGCAGCTCAGGGCATCTTAATGAAAAACTGTTTTTT.